This T cell receptor (beta chain) is from a study of blood T cell repertoires in COVID-19. Looking at the study overall: Samples came from the United States, Italy and Spain, spanning acute and convalescent COVID-19. PBMCs, B-cell-depleted T cells, or T cells were the source of the cDNA or gDNA that made up the material.

Original data processing: Reference gene primer amplification gave estimated nucleated cell counts. Here immunoSEQ multiplex PCR was the method, and the copy in TCRdb shows in-frame clones only, minus some. V and J calls and clone size come straight from that table; D and trimming were deduced from the DNA. Of 95,000 to 150,000 clones listed, roughly four fifths are singletons. Looked up from germline, CDR1 is LNHDA and CDR2 is SQIVND (reference sequence). The CDR3 covers 17 residues. V trimming: 0 bases; J trimming: 5 bases; junction bases outside the gene matches: 10. The sequenced sample consisted of peripheral blood. This chain joins TRBV19 and TRBJ1-5; TRBD1 matches at 7 bases. The sequence was collected from a woman in her sixties or seventies with acute or convalescent COVID-19. This CDR3 is CASSIDRASDRYQPQHF. DNA for the CDR3: TGTGCCAGTAGTATAGATCGTGCGTCGGACAGGTATCAGCCCCAGCATTTT.